This T cell receptor beta chain was found in a study of spatial heterogeneity in lung cancer. Every individual TCR cDNA molecule carried its own unique molecular identifier, which allowed correction of PCR and sequencing errors. MiXCR, run by TCRdb on the 5' RACE reads, gives a single entry per CDR3 protein. The repertoire holds fewer than 65,000 distinct CDR3 sequences, with 6.3% as singletons. By share, this clonotype ranks as large. Time point meaning: sample taken at primary tumor resection. The CDR3 runs to 14 residues. Germline V gene data show CDR1 as MDHEN and CDR2 as SYDVKM. J gave up 2 bases and V 8 bases, and 7 bases lay outside the gene matches.

V gene TRBV28 combines with J gene TRBJ2-7, with 9 bases matching TRBD1. The source material was PBMCs, sampled at surgery. The sequence was obtained from a female donor with early-stage non-small cell lung cancer. The CDR3 loop is CASQTGTGPYEQYF. CDR3 DNA: TGTGCCAGCCAGACCGGGACAGGGCCCTACGAGCAGTACTTC. The full variable domain, in which reference TRBV28 and TRBJ2-7 provide the parts outside the CDR3, is DVKVTQSSRYLVKRTGEKVFLECVQDMDHENMFWYRQDPGLGLRLIYFSYDVKMKEKGDIPEGYSVSREKKERFSLILESASTNQTSMYLCASQTGTGPYEQYFGPGTRLTVT.